The 10 T cell receptor beta chains below come from one sample, sequenced in a study of T cells after yellow fever vaccination. Using its own MiXCR run on the 5' RACE reads, TCRdb lists one record per CDR3 protein. The repertoire holds over 150,000 distinct CDR3 sequences, with about 6% as singletons. Sequences were derived from CD4+ T cells sorted from PBMCs, sampled on the day of the first yellow fever vaccination. The origin of the receptors is a man aged 18 to 29 who received the YFV17D yellow fever vaccine.

This clonotype has just a few counts. The chain combines TRBV29-1 with TRBJ2-5; D ambiguous. V was cut by 5 bases and J by 6 bases, with 7 bases left in between. CDR3 length equals 10 residues. Germline-derived CDR1 and CDR2 are SQVTM and ANQGSEA. In nucleotides, the CDR3 is TGCAGCGTTCTCGTCCAGACCCAGTACTTC. Translation: CSVLVQTQYF.

This clonotype has ten or more counts. V is TRBV6-5 and J is TRBJ1-6; no firm D call. In germline, CDR1 is MNHEY, CDR2 SVGAGI. The CDR3 extends over 16 amino acids. Trimming left V 1 base short and J 8 bases short, with 15 bases between. CDR3 in amino acids: CASSYYTEPEYSPLHF. CDR3 coding DNA: TGTGCCAGCAGTTACTACACCGAACCGGAATATTCACCCCTCCACTTT.

The chain couples TRBV7-3 to TRBJ2-1; D perhaps matches TRBD1 (5 bases). With 2 bases removed from V and 6 bases from J, the gap between germline ends came to 14 bases. There are 15 residues in the CDR3. Germline loops: CDR1 SGHTA, CDR2 FQGTGA. Here the CDR3 DNA reads TGTGCCAGCAGCTTATCGGCCAGGGTTGGCAATGAGCAGTTCTTC. Translated, it gives CASSLSARVGNEQFF.

This clonotype was counted ten times or more. This rearrangement joins TRBV11-2 to TRBJ2-7, with D perhaps matching TRBD1 (7 bases). CDR1 SGHAT and CDR2 FQNNGV come from the germline V gene. Deletions cut 6 bases from V and 0 bases from J, with 15 bases between. CDR3 size: 15 residues. DNA for the CDR3: TGTGCCAGCAGACCTCCAGGGGGGTACTCCTACGAGCAGTACTTC. Translating it yields CASRPPGGYSYEQYF.

This clonotype came up many times. V gene TRBV4-1 combines with J gene TRBJ2-1; the D gene is possibly TRBD2 (5 bases). Trimming cost V 2 bases and J 3 bases, with 14 bases left between them. The CDR3 has 16 residues. Germline CDR1 and CDR2: MGHRA and YSYEKL. Here the CDR3 reads CASSQPVRGSYNEQFF. In DNA, the CDR3 is TGCGCCAGCAGCCAACCTGTACGGGGAAGCTACAATGAGCAGTTCTTC.

This clonotype was detected ten times or more. The chain carries TRBV11-2 and TRBJ1-3; D is undetermined. The ends were cut back, 5 bases at V and 0 bases at J, with 8 bases in the middle. CDR1 and CDR2 (germline): SGHAT, FQNNGV. This CDR3 is built from 14 residues. Here the CDR3 reads CASSQSHSGNTIYF. CDR3 bases: TGTGCCAGCAGCCAGAGCCACTCTGGAAACACCATATATTTT. The full variable domain, its missing parts supplied by reference TRBV11-2 and TRBJ1-3, is EAGVAQSPRYKIIEKRQSVAFWCNPISGHATLYWYQQILGQGPKLLIQFQNNGVVDDSQLPKDRFSAERLKGVDSTLKIQPAKLEDSAVYLCASSQSHSGNTIYFGEGSWLTVV.

A few counts support this clonotype. This chain links TRBV30 with TRBJ2-3; D is possibly TRBD2 (5 bases). The germline CDR1 and CDR2 sequences are GTSNPN and SVGIG (reference sequence). CDR3 size: 17 residues. Between the trimmed V and J ends, which lost 2 bases and 0 bases, there was a span of 18 bases. The CDR3 region is CAWSLLALPSSTDTQYF. The CDR3 nucleotides read TGTGCCTGGAGTCTTTTAGCGTTACCCTCTAGCACAGATACGCAGTATTTT.

This clonotype has only a few counts. CDR3 nucleotides: TGTGCCACGATCCGAGGACAGGGAGAAAGTGAGCAGTACTTC. This translates into CATIRGQGESEQYF. The gene calls are TRBV24-1 and TRBJ2-7, with TRBD1 identical over 8 bases. The germline CDR1 and CDR2 sequences are KGHDR and SFDVKD. J lost 7 bases, V lost 10 bases, and 14 bases had no gene match. The CDR3 length is 14 residues.

This clonotype has at least ten counts. The chain is built from TRBV5-1 and TRBJ2-5; 7 nucleotides align to TRBD1. Trimming cost V 6 bases and J 0 bases; bases outside gene matches: 2. The CDR3 is made up of 13 amino acids. Germline CDR1 is SGHRS and CDR2 is YFSETQ. The chain's CDR3 is CASNRGNQETQYF. The CDR3 coding sequence is TGCGCCAGCAACAGGGGTAACCAAGAGACCCAGTACTTC.

This clonotype has a count of ten or more. The chain recombines TRBV20-1 with TRBJ2-3; D unresolved. The V gene's germline CDR1 is DFQATT and CDR2 SNEGSKA (reference sequence). The length of the CDR3 is 12 residues. The V end was cut by 3 bases, the J end by 4 bases, with 8 bases between. The CDR3 reads CSASSGADTQYF. CDR3 DNA sequence: TGCAGTGCTAGCTCTGGGGCAGATACGCAGTATTTT.